This entry lists 22 T cell receptor beta chains sequenced from one sample in a study of T cells in Graves' hyperthyroidism and ophthalmopathy. TCR beta CDR3 sequences were amplified from RNA transcripts. The primer set for the first-round RT-PCR of the TCR CDR3 was HTBI. TCRdb reanalysed the multiplex PCR reads using MiXCR and keeps one entry per CDR3 protein. The sample has about 320,000 distinct CDR3 sequences; approximately 16% are singletons. The sequencing input was blood. The receptors here all came from a man aged 25 to 40 with Graves' hyperthyroidism.

As concerns this clonotype: A much larger clone sits a single nucleotide away, making a read error possible. V usage is TRBV30 and J usage is TRBJ2-2, with 7 positions matching TRBD2. The CDR3 is 13 residues long. Per germline, CDR1 GTSNPN and CDR2 SVGIG (reference sequence). The CDR3: CAWRLGGTGEQFF. The CDR3 DNA reads TGTGCCTGGCGGCTCGGGGGGACCGGGGAGCAGTTTTTT.

This clonotype came up once. The chain uses TRBV3-1 and TRBJ2-1; 9 positions agree with TRBD2. The germline CDR1 and CDR2 sequences are LGHDT and YNNKEL (reference sequence). CDR3 length: 15 amino acids. Unmatched junction bases numbered 9, after V lost 2 bases and J lost 10 bases. The CDR3 DNA follows: TGTGCCAGCAGCCAACGGTTTACAGCGGGAGGAGAGCAGTTCTTC. This translates into CASSQRFTAGGEQFF.

This rearrangement joins TRBV7-2 to TRBJ2-1; D not resolved. Deletions cut 1 base from V and 6 bases from J, with 10 bases between. This CDR3 is built from 14 residues. Germline V gene sequence: CDR1 SGHTA, CDR2 FQGNSA. CDR3 sequence (DNA): TGTGCCAGCAGCTTAGGGTCCACGTCCAATGAGCAGTTCTTC. The encoded protein is CASSLGSTSNEQFF.

About this clonotype: This may come from a read error, since a much larger clone is one base off. J is TRBJ2-1 and V is TRBV30; weak D call: TRBD2 (6 bases). CDR1 and CDR2 (germline): GTSNPN, SVGIG (reference sequence). The CDR3 has 15 residues. The CDR3 coding sequence is TGTGCCTTCTTAACTCCGGGACTTGGGTACAATGAGCGGTTCTTC. As protein: CAFLTPGLGYNERFF.

This clonotype showed up many times. The chain uses TRBV7-2 and TRBJ1-2; no firm D call. The germline V and J ends were trimmed by 0 bases and 5 bases, with 19 bases remaining between them. Germline lookup yields CDR1 SGHTA and CDR2 FQGNSA. This CDR3 is 17 amino acids long. The CDR3 nucleotides read TGTGCCAGCAGCTTAGCGGAGGACTCGTCCGCGGAGTATGGCTACACCTTC. Translated, it gives CASSLAEDSSAEYGYTF.

This clonotype has a count of ten or more. This rearrangement joins TRBV24-1 to TRBJ2-3, with a possible D match to TRBD1 (6 bases). There are 14 residues in the CDR3. The V end lost 6 bases, the J end lost 2 bases, and 11 bases lay between the germline ends. Germline V gene sequence: CDR1 KGHDR, CDR2 SFDVKD. The CDR3 reads CATSRDKNTDTQYF. The DNA of the CDR3 is TGTGCCACCAGTAGGGACAAGAACACAGATACGCAGTATTTT.

This clonotype was detected ten times or more. Written as DNA, the CDR3 is TGTGCCAGCAGCCCCGACGGACAGGGGGCTGATACGCAGTATTTT. Amino acid sequence: CASSPDGQGADTQYF. J is TRBJ2-3 and V is TRBV6-1, with 11 nucleotides matching TRBD1. From germline, CDR1 is MNHNS and CDR2 SASEGT. The CDR3 has 15 residues. J gave up 6 bases and V 6 bases, and 8 bases lay outside the gene matches.

This clonotype was counted ten times or more. This chain links TRBV7-9 with TRBJ1-1; D possibly corresponds to TRBD1 (5 bases). CDR1 SEHNR and CDR2 FQNEAQ come from the germline V gene (reference sequence). The CDR3 extends over 15 amino acids. Trimming shortened V by 1 base and J by 3 bases, and 12 bases separated the two germline ends. In DNA, the CDR3 is TGTGCCAGCAGCTTAGTGAGGCAGGGCCACACTGAAGCTTTCTTT. It encodes CASSLVRQGHTEAFF.

The sample holds a few counts of this clonotype. The CDR3 here is CASSLGSWAEKLFF. CDR3 nucleotides: TGTGCCAGCAGCCTCGGGAGCTGGGCTGAAAAACTGTTTTTT. The V gene is TRBV14, the J gene TRBJ1-4; D call uncertain. The CDR3 covers 14 residues. V lost 4 bases and J lost 7, with 13 bases in between. The germline gives CDR1 SGHDN, CDR2 FVKESK. The full variable domain, in which reference TRBV14 and TRBJ1-4 provide the parts outside the CDR3, is EAGVTQFPSHSVIEKGQTVTLRCDPISGHDNLYWYRRVMGKEIKFLLHFVKESKQDESGMPNNRFLAERTGGTYSTLKVQPAELEDSGVYFCASSLGSWAEKLFFGSGTQLSVL.

This clonotype was found a few times. This chain joins TRBV9 and TRBJ2-1; the match to TRBD1 covers 10 bases. Trimming took 2 bases from V and 5 from J; bases not matched to a gene: 4. The CDR3 runs 15 residues. Germline lookup yields CDR1 SGDLS and CDR2 YYNGEE. The CDR3 is CASSVSGTGDNEQFF. The CDR3, as DNA: TGTGCCAGCAGCGTTTCCGGGACAGGGGACAATGAGCAGTTCTTC.

This clonotype was counted ten times or more. The chain is built from TRBV18 and TRBJ1-4; the D is unclear. The CDR3 length is 15 residues. V was trimmed by 3 bases and J by 4 bases, leaving 12 bases between them. Germline CDR1 KGHSH, CDR2 LQKENI. The CDR3 DNA follows: TGTGCCAGCTCACCGCGGCCAGGATATAATGAAAAACTGTTTTTT. Translated: CASSPRPGYNEKLFF.

This clonotype was recorded many times. This chain connects TRBV7-9 to TRBJ1-6; D is unresolved. CDR1 is SEHNR, CDR2 FQNEAQ, per germline (reference sequence). CDR3 length: 15 amino acids. Trimming took 2 bases from V and 8 from J, leaving 13 bases between them. CDR3 region: CASSLSRARDSPLHF. The DNA of the CDR3 is TGTGCCAGCAGCTTAAGTAGGGCGAGGGATTCACCCCTCCACTTT.

J is TRBJ1-5 and V is TRBV6-1; D is ambiguous. With 3 bases removed from V and 5 bases from J, the gap between germline ends came to 5 bases. The CDR3 extends over 12 amino acids. The germline V gene has CDR1 MNHNS and CDR2 SASEGT. For the CDR3, the DNA is TGTGCCAGCAGTGACGGTTATCAGCCCCAGCATTTT. Translated, it gives CASSDGYQPQHF.

This clonotype was counted many times. The chain uses TRBV28 and TRBJ2-7, with D possibly matching TRBD1 (6 bases). Germline assignment: CDR1 MDHEN and CDR2 SYDVKM. The V and J ends lost 5 bases and 7 bases respectively, with 18 bases between them. This CDR3 is 14 amino acids long. CDR3 DNA sequence: TGTGCCAGCAGTCCCGGGACAACGGTGGGGGAGCAGTACTTC. Protein: CASSPGTTVGEQYF.

The CDR3 nucleotides read TGTGCCATCAGGGCCGGACTAGCGGGAGAAGGGAATGAGCAGTTCTTC. This sequence encodes CAIRAGLAGEGNEQFF. J is TRBJ2-1 and V is TRBV10-3, with 13 nucleotides matching TRBD2. Trimming at V came to 6 bases and at J to 7 bases, leaving 9 bases not matched to a gene. There are 16 residues in the CDR3. The germline V gene encodes CDR1 ENHRY and CDR2 SYGVKD.

This clonotype was counted many times. The gene calls are TRBV2 and TRBJ2-6, with D possibly matching TRBD2 (5 bases). Germline loops: CDR1 SNHLY, CDR2 FYNNEI. CDR3 size: 16 residues. The V gene lost 5 bases and the J gene lost 0 bases, with 11 bases spanning the gap. The CDR3 protein is CASSPTGVSGANVLTF. The CDR3 nucleotides read TGTGCCAGCAGTCCTACCGGGGTCTCTGGGGCCAACGTCCTGACTTTC.

This clonotype has a count of ten or more. The chain links TRBV18 to TRBJ2-2; possibly TRBD1 for D (5 bases). In germline, CDR1 is KGHSH, CDR2 LQKENI. The CDR3 has 14 residues. Trimming stripped 4 bases from V and 13 bases from J, with 19 bases between. CDR3 residues: CASSQGAQNGRLFF. CDR3 DNA: TGTGCCAGCTCACAAGGGGCTCAAAATGGGCGGCTGTTTTTT.

This clonotype was seen repeatedly, ten times or more. This chain uses TRBV29-1 with TRBJ2-3; 7 nucleotides align to TRBD2. The CDR3 is made up of 14 amino acids. The V segment lost 7 bases and the J segment 4 bases; nucleotides outside the gene matches: 11. Looked up from germline, CDR1 is SQVTM and CDR2 is ANQGSEA. The CDR3 sequence is CSGSYGGGSDTQYF. The DNA for the CDR3 is TGCAGCGGATCTTATGGGGGGGGATCAGATACGCAGTATTTT.

This clonotype was seen a few times. This may arise from a read error, as a much more abundant clone is one base away. The genes are TRBV20-1 and TRBJ2-7, with D perhaps matching TRBD1 (6 bases). CDR1 is DFQATT and CDR2 is SNEGSKA in the germline V gene (reference sequence). The CDR3 runs 15 residues. The CDR3 is CSAGDSTGQVYEQYF. Written as DNA, the CDR3 is TGCAGTGCTGGAGATAGTACAGGGCAGGTTTACGAGCAGTACTTC.

The V gene is TRBV5-1, the J gene TRBJ2-3; 11 nucleotides match TRBD2. Per germline, CDR1 SGHRS and CDR2 YFSETQ. The CDR3 is 18 amino acids. V lost 3 bases to trimming and J lost 3 bases; unmatched junction nucleotides: 12. The CDR3 region is CASSSYSGRALPTDTQYF. The CDR3 DNA sequence: TGCGCCAGCAGCTCTTATAGCGGGAGGGCCCTTCCGACAGATACGCAGTATTTT.

Comments on this clonotype: Relative to the germline gene, one junction end is altered; a read error may explain this. V is TRBV10-1 and J is TRBJ2-7; 9 bases line up with TRBD1. Germline assignment: CDR1 WNHNN and CDR2 SYGVQD (reference sequence). This CDR3 has 16 amino acids. The CDR3 is CASSELIPGQGGLLHF. In DNA form, the CDR3 reads TGCGCCAGCAGTGAGCTTATTCCGGGACAGGGCGGATTACTGCACTTC.

This clonotype was seen a few times. This rearrangement joins TRBV30 to TRBJ2-1, with D tentatively TRBD1 (7 bases). CDR1 and CDR2 (germline): GTSNPN, SVGIG (reference sequence). The CDR3 consists of 14 residues. The DNA for the CDR3 is TGTGCGTTCCAGGAGGGGGCCTCCTACAATGAGCAGTTCTTC. It translates to CAFQEGASYNEQFF.